This T cell receptor (beta chain) was captured by sequencing in a study of shared clonotypes between healthy human individuals. The naive CD8 subset, CD45RO-negative cells positively selected for CCR7, excluded terminally differentiated effector memory CD45RA+ cells. Measured with immunoSEQ multiplex PCR; TCRdb has only the in-frame clones, and not every one. The table shows 550,000 to 650,000 clones, with about 96% occurring only once. Germline V gene lookup returns CDR1 WSHSY and CDR2 SAAADI. This CDR3 has 15 residues. Trimming pared 0 bases from V and 8 bases from J, leaving 14 bases between. General observations from the study: In this cohort, only blood was sampled, and tissue repertoires likely differ.

A note on this clone: Its antigen is still unknown.

Sequenced sample: naive CD8+ T cells sorted from blood. The receptor comes from a woman aged 25-40 years in good health. The chain links TRBV10-2 to TRBJ2-1; TRBD2 is a possible D gene (6 bases). Here the CDR3 DNA reads TGCGCCAGCAGTGAGTCAACTAGCTATGCCTATGAGCAGTTCTTC. Translating gives CASSESTSYAYEQFF.